The TCR beta chain under discussion was sequenced for a study of metastatic and nonmetastatic thyroid tumors. Study overall: From malignant and benign thyroid patients, repertoires in blood and in tumor or nodule tissue were compared.

Germline CDR1 and CDR2: LNHDA and SQIVND (reference sequence). The V gene end was trimmed by 5 bases and the J gene end by 4 bases; junction bases not matched to a gene: 8. The CDR3 is made up of 17 amino acids. This clone was counted at least ten times. Before thyroid surgery, none of the patients had received any treatment. TCRdb re-called the PCR reads with MiXCR. The data show about 16,000 clones, approximately 25% seen once. This sequence was found in a male donor with papillary thyroid cancer or a benign thyroid nodule (not recorded which). Some clones in this sample may be carry-over from other donors' samples. The specimen was tumor tissue. The chain combines TRBV19 with TRBJ2-6; 10 bases align to TRBD2. CDR3 region: CASSRLAGIGGANVLTF. CDR3 DNA: TGTGCCAGTAGTCGACTAGCGGGTATCGGGGGGGCCAACGTCCTGACTTTC.